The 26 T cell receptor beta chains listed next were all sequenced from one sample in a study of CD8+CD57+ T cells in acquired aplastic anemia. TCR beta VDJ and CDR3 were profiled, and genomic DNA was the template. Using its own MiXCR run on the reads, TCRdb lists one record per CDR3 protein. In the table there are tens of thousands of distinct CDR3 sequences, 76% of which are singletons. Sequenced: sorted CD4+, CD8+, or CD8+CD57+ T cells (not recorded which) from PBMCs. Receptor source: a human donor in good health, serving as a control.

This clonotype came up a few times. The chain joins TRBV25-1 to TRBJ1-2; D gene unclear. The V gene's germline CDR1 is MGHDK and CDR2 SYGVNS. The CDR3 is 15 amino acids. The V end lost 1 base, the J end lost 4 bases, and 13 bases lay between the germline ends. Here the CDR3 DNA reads TGTGCCAGCAGTGAATTTAACAAAGACATCTATGGCTACACCTTC. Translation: CASSEFNKDIYGYTF.

DNA of the CDR3: TGCAGTGCTAGCCCGGGACAGGGGTATCAGCCCCAGCATTTT. Amino acid sequence: CSASPGQGYQPQHF. J is TRBJ1-5 and V is TRBV20-1; 10 nucleotides line up with TRBD1. V shed 3 bases, J shed 5 bases, and the junction held 4 bases outside the gene matches. Looked up from germline, CDR1 is DFQATT and CDR2 is SNEGSKA (reference sequence). The CDR3 has 14 residues.

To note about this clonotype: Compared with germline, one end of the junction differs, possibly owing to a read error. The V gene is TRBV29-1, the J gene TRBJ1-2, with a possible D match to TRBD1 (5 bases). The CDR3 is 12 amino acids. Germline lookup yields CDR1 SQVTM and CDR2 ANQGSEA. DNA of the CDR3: TGCAGCGTTGAAACAGGAGTCTATGGTTACACCTTC. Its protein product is CSVETGVYGYTF.

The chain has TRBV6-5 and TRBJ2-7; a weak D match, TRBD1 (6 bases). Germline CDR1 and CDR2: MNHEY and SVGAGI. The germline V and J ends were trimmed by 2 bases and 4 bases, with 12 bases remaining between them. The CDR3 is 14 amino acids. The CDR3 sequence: CASSYRQGPYEQYF. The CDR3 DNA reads TGTGCCAGCAGTTACCGGCAGGGGCCTTACGAGCAGTACTTC.

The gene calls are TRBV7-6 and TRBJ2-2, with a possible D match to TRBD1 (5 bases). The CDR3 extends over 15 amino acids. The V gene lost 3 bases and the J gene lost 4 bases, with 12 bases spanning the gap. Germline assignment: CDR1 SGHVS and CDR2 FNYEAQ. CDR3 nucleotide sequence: TGTGCCAGCAGCTTTAGCCAGGACACCACCGGGGAGCTGTTTTTT. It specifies CASSFSQDTTGELFF.

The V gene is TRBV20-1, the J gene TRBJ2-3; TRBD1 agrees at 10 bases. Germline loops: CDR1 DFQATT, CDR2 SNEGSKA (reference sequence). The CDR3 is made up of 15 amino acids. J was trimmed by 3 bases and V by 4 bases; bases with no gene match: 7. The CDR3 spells CSATNRGQGTDTQYF. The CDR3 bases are TGCAGTGCTACGAATCGGGGACAGGGGACAGATACGCAGTATTTT.

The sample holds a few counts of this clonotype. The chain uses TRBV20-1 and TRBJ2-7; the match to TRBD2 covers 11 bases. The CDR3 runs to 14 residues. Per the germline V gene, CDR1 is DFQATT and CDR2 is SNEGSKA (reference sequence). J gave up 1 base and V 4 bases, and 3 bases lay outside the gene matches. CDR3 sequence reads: CSATSGGRSYEQYF. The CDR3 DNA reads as TGCAGTGCTACTAGCGGGGGGCGTTCCTACGAGCAGTACTTC.

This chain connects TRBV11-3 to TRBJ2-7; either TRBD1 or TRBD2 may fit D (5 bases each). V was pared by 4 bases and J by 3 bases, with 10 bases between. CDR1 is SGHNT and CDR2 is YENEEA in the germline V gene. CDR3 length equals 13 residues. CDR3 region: CASSSGPSYEQYF. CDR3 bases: TGTGCCAGCAGCTCGGGGCCAAGCTACGAGCAGTACTTC.

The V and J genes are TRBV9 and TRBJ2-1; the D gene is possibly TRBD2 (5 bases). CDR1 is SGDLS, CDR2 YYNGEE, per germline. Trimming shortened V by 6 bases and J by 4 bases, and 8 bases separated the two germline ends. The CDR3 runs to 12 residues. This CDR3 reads CASNRDYNEQFF. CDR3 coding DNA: TGTGCCAGCAATCGGGATTACAATGAGCAGTTCTTC.

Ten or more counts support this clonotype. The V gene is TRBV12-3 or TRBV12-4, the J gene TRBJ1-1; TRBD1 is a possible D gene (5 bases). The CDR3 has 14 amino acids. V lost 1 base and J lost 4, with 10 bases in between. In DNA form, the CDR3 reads TGTGCCAGCAGTTTAGGAGGGGCGGGCACTGAAGCTTTCTTT. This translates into CASSLGGAGTEAFF.

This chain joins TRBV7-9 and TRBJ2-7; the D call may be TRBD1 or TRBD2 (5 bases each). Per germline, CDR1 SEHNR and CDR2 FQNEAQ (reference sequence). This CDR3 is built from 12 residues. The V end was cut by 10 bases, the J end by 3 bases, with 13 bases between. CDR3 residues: CAIPGTGYEQYF. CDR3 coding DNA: TGTGCCATACCAGGGACGGGCTACGAGCAGTACTTC.

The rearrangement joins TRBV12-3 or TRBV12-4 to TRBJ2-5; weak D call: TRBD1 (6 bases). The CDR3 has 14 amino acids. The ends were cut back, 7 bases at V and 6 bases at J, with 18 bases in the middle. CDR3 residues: CASNPETGEKTQYF. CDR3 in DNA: TGTGCCAGCAACCCAGAGACAGGCGAGAAGACCCAGTACTTC.

The CDR3 reads CASSMTDSYEQYF. The CDR3 nucleotides read TGTGCCAGTAGTATGACAGACTCCTACGAGCAGTACTTC. The V and J genes are TRBV19 and TRBJ2-7, with D maybe TRBD1 (5 bases). CDR1 is LNHDA and CDR2 is SQIVND in the germline V gene (reference sequence). This CDR3 has 13 amino acids. V lost 3 bases and J 0 bases, leaving 6 bases between the germline ends.

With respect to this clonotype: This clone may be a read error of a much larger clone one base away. CDR3: CASSGDKDQLTF. The CDR3 coding sequence is TGTGCCAGCAGCGGAGACAAGGACCAGCTTACTTTC. The chain uses TRBV9 and TRBJ2-1; D gene uncertain. CDR3 size: 12 residues. Per the germline V gene, CDR1 is SGDLS and CDR2 is YYNGEE.

The CDR3 loop is CATRATGANVLTF. CDR3 bases: TGTGCCACCAGGGCCACTGGGGCCAACGTCCTGACTTTC. V is TRBV24-1 and J is TRBJ2-6; D not certain. The CDR3 length is 13 residues. The germline gives CDR1 KGHDR, CDR2 SFDVKD. V lost 7 bases and J 2 bases, leaving 5 bases between the germline ends.

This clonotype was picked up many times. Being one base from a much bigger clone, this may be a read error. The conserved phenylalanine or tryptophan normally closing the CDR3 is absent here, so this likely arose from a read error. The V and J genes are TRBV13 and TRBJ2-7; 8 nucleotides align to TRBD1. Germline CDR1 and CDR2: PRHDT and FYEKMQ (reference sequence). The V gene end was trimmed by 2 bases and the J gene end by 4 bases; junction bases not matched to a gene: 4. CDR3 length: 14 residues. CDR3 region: CASSLKGQAYEQYL. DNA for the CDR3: TGTGCCAGCAGCTTAAAGGGACAGGCGTACGAGCAGTACCTC.

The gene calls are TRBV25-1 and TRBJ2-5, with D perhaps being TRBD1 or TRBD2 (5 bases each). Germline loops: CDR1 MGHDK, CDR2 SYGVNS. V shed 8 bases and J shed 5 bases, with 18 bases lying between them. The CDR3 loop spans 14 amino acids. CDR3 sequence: CASYSQGVGETQYF. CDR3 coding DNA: TGTGCCAGCTACTCGCAGGGAGTTGGCGAGACCCAGTACTTC.

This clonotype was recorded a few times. DNA of the CDR3: TGTGCCAGCAGCGTAGATGACAGGGCCAGGGATGGCTACACCTTC. The encoded protein is CASSVDDRARDGYTF. The chain recombines TRBV9 with TRBJ1-2, with 7 positions matching TRBD1. V lost 0 bases and J lost 6; bases outside the gene matches: 8. Germline V gene data show CDR1 as SGDLS and CDR2 as YYNGEE. The CDR3 covers 15 residues.

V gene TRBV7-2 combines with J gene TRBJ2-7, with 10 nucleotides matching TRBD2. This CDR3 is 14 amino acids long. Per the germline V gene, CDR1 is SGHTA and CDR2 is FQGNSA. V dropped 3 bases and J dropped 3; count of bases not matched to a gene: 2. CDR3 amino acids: CASSFTSGDYEQYF. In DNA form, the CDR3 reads TGTGCCAGCAGCTTCACTAGCGGGGACTACGAGCAGTACTTC.

The CDR3 nucleotides are TGTGCCACCAGCAGAGGAGGGAACTATGGCTACACCTTC. Residues: CATSRGGNYGYTF. The chain is built from TRBV15 and TRBJ1-2; D unresolved. This CDR3 is built from 13 residues. V lost 1 base, J lost 2 bases, and 5 bases lay in between. CDR1 is LNHNV and CDR2 is YYDKDF in the germline V gene (reference sequence).

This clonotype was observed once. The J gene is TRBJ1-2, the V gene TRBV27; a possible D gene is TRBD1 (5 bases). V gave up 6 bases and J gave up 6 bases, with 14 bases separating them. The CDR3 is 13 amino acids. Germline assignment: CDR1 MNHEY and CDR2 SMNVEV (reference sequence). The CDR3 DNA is TGTGCCAGCAGGCCAGTGGGGGGGAATGGCTACACCTTC. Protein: CASRPVGGNGYTF.

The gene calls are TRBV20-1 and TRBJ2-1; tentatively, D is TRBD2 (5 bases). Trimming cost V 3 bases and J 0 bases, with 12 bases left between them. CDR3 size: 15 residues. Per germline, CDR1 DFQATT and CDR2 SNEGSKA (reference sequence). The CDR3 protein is CSARATRGSYNEQFF. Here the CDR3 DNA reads TGCAGTGCTAGGGCAACTAGAGGCTCCTACAATGAGCAGTTCTTC.

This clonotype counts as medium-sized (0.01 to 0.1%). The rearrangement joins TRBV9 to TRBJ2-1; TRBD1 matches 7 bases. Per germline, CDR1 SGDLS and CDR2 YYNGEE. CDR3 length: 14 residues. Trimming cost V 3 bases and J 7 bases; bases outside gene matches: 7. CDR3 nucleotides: TGTGCCAGCAGCGAGACAGGGCTCGGTAATGAGCAGTTCTTC. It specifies CASSETGLGNEQFF. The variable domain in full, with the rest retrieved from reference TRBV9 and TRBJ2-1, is DSGVTQTPKHLITATGQRVTLRCSPRSGDLSVYWYQQSLDQGLQFLIQYYNGEERAKGNILERFSAQQFPDLHSELNLSSLELGDSALYFCASSETGLGNEQFFGPGTRLTVL.

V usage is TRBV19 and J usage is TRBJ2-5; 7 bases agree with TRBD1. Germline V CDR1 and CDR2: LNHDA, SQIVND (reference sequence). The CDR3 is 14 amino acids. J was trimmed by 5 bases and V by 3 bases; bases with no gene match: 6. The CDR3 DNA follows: TGTGCCAGTAGTATCCGGACAGGCAGGGAGACCCAGTACTTC. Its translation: CASSIRTGRETQYF.

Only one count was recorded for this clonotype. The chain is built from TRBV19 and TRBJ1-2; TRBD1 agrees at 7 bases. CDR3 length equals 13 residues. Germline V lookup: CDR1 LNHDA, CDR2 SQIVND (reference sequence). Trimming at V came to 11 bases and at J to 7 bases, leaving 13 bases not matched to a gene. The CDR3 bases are TGTGCCTGGAGTGTACGGGCAGGGGGTGGCTACACCTTC. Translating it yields CAWSVRAGGGYTF.

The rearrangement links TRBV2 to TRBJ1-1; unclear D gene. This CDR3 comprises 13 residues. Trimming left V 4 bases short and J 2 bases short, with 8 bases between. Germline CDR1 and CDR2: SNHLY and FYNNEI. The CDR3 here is CASSGYKNTEAFF. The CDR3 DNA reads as TGTGCCAGCAGTGGTTACAAAAACACTGAAGCTTTCTTT.